This T cell receptor (beta chain) appears in the sequencing data of a study of graft-versus-host responses after intestinal transplantation (dated by TCRdb to the early 2020s). Background on the whole study: Recipients received multivisceral, liver-intestinal, or isolated intestinal transplants. The cohort enrolled about 23 intestinal transplant recipients, one of whom was a retransplant, and a few patients without pretransplant specimens were excluded. A peak of at least 4% donor T cells among recipient peripheral blood mononuclear cells was the definition used for donor T cell macrochimerism. After intestinal transplantation, graft-versus-host and host-versus-graft alloreactive T cell clones in the graft, circulation and bone marrow were tracked using bulk TCR-beta CDR3 sequencing. Rather than being sequenced by the commercial service, samples from three later patients were sequenced in-house on an Illumina MiSeq and processed with MiXCR. Alloreactive clones were identified by sequencing pre-transplant mixed lymphocyte reaction products and comparing them with unstimulated pre-transplant donor and recipient T cells. Anti-thymocyte globulin induction was given to all recipients, followed by maintenance tacrolimus and steroids for 2 to 3 years.

Points on this clone: Its target antigen remains unknown. Base qualities are not recorded, but no much larger clone differs from it by a single base.

Library preparation was by the immunoSEQ multiplex PCR assay. For most patients, genomic DNA was isolated using the Qiagen DNeasy Blood and Tissue Kit and was shipped frozen to Adaptive Biotechnologies for TCR sequencing. For most patients, genomic DNA was subjected to high-throughput TCR-beta CDR3 sequencing by Adaptive Biotechnologies. The original pipeline was this. TCR sequencing data for roughly 18 patients were retrieved from Adaptive's ImmunoSEQ software; a few other patients were processed with MiXCR and VDJtools. To correct CD4 versus CD8 sorting errors, any sequence found in both subsets at a frequency ratio below 5:1 was removed. CDR3 nucleotide sequences shared by donor and recipient were removed because the origin of these sequences could not be assigned. At least 2-fold expansion over unstimulated cells and a minimum CFSE-low frequency of 0.002% (template counts) or 0.001% (read counts) were required for clones to be classified as alloreactive. A clone was considered mappable if detected in the sequenced pre-transplant spleen, lymph node, or MLR CFSE-low populations of the donor or recipient. The cumulative frequency of alloreactive clones was calculated as a percentage of all sequences, weighted by copy number. This is the immuneACCESS table as TCRdb keeps it, with only in-frame sequences that have V and J called. A part of the clones is gone; compared with another copy, unresolved V genes explain less than half, and the rest is unexplained. The V and J calls and the clone size are those of that table, but D and trimming were determined from the DNA. This sample gives about 130,000 clones in total; more than 80% of them show up just once. The ten largest clones capture over 0.15% of the sample.

Sample time point, as interpreted from the label and publication: cells obtained before transplantation from donor or recipient. CD3+CD4+ and CD3+CD8+ populations were FACS-sorted from unstimulated pre-transplant donor and recipient cells taken from spleen or lymph nodes. The full study reports these points: GvH clones were found in recipient bone marrow, and some of the GvH clones appeared earlier in ileal mucosa or blood, which is consistent with an intestinal mucosal origin. Early after transplant, declines in HvG clones were associated with peak levels of circulating GvH clones. In patients with donor T cell macrochimerism, the allografts had high GvH to HvG T cell clonal ratios. The relatively low number and heterogeneity of intestinal transplant patients limited the conclusions.

Based on the germline V gene, the CDR1 and CDR2 sequences are SGHRS and YFSETQ. The CDR3, cysteine through phenylalanine, is 13 amino acids long. Only CDR3 DNA is held: 39 bases, read in frame from base 1. Cut back by 2 bases and 6 bases, the V and J ends lie 10 bases apart. The sequence links TRBV5-1 to TRBJ2-3; the D gene cannot be resolved reliably. Source: unstimulated CD4+ T cells sorted from spleen or lymph node cells, taken before intestinal transplant. The TCR sequence derives from a human donor who received an intestinal transplant. The DNA sequence reads TGCGCCAGCAGCTTCCTCAACACGGATACGCAGTATTTT. Translated, this is CASSFLNTDTQYF.